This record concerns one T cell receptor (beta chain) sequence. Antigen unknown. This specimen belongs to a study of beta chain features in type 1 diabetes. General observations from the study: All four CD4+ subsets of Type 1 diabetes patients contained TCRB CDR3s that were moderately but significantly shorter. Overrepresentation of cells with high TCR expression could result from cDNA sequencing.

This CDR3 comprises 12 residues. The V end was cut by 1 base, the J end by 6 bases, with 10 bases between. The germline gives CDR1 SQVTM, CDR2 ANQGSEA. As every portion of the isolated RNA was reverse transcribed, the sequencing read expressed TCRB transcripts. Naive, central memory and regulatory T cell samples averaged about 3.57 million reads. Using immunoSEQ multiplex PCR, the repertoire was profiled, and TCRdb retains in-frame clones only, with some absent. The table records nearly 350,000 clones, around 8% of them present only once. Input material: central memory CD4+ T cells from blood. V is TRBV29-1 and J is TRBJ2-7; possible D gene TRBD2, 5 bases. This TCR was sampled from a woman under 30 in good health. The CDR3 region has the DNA TGCAGCGTTGAAGGGGGTCGGGGCGAGCAGTACTTC. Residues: CSVEGGRGEQYF.